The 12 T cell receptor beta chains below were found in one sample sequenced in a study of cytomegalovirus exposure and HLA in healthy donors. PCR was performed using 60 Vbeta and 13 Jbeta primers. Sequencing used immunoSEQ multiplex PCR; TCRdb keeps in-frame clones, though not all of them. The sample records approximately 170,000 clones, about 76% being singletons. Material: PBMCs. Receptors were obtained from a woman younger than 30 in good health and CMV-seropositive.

CDR3 in amino acids: CASSLGGGGSPLHF. As DNA, the CDR3 is TGTGCCAGCAGTTTAGGGGGGGGCGGTTCACCCCTCCACTTT. The chain carries TRBV27 and TRBJ1-6; tentative D call: TRBD1 (6 bases). Germline values: CDR1 MNHEY, CDR2 SMNVEV (reference sequence). The CDR3 has 14 residues. Trimming removed 2 bases from V and 9 bases from J, with 11 bases in between.

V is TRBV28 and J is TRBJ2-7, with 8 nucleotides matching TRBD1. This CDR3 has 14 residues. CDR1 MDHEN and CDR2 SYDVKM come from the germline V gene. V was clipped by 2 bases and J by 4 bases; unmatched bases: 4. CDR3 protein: CASSLQGARYEQYF. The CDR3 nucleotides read TGTGCCAGCAGTTTACAGGGGGCAAGGTACGAGCAGTACTTC.

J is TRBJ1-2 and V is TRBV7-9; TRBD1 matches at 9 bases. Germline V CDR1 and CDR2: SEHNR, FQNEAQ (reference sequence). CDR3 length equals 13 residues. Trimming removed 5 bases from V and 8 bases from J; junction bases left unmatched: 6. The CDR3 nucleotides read TGTGCCAGCAGCCTCGGGACAGGGCCCGGCTACACCTTC. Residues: CASSLGTGPGYTF.

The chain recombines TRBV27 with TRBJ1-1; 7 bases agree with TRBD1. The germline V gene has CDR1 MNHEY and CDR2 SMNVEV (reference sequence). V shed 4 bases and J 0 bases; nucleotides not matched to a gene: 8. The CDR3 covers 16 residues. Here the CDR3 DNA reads TGTGCCAGCAGTTCTAGGAACAGGGGCATGAACACTGAAGCTTTCTTT. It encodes CASSSRNRGMNTEAFF.

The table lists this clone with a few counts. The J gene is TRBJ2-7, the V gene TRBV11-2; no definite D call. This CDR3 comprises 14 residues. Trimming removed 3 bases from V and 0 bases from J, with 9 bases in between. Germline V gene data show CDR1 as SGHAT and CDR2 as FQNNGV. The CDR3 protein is CASSLNTVSYEQYF. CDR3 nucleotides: TGTGCCAGCAGCTTGAATACAGTCTCCTACGAGCAGTACTTC.

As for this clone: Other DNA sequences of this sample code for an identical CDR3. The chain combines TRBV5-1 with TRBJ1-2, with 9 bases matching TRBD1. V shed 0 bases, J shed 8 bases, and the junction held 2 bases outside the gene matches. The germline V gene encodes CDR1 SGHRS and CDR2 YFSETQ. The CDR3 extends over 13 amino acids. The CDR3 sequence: CASSLGGTGGYTF. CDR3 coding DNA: TGCGCCAGCAGCTTGGGGGGGACAGGGGGCTACACCTTC.

CDR3 protein: CASRLAGGPVGEQFF. The CDR3 DNA is TGTGCCAGCAGACTAGCGGGGGGGCCCGTTGGCGAGCAGTTCTTC. This sequence joins TRBV6-5 and TRBJ2-1, with 13 nucleotides matching TRBD2. The V segment lost 6 bases and the J segment 10 bases; nucleotides outside the gene matches: 9. Germline values: CDR1 MNHEY, CDR2 SVGAGI. The CDR3 loop spans 15 amino acids.

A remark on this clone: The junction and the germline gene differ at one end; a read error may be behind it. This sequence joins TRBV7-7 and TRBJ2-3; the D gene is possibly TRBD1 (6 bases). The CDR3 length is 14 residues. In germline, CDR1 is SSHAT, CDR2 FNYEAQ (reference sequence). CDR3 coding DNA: TGTGCTAGCAGCTCTACAGGGAGTACAGATACGCAGTATTTT. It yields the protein CASSSTGSTDTQYF. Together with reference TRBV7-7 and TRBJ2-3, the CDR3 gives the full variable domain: GAGVSQSPRYKVTKRGQDVTLRCDPISSHATLYWYQQALGQGPEFLTYFNYEAQPDKSGLPSDRFSAERPEGSISTLTIQRTEQRDSAMYRCASSSTGSTDTQYFGPGTRLTVL.

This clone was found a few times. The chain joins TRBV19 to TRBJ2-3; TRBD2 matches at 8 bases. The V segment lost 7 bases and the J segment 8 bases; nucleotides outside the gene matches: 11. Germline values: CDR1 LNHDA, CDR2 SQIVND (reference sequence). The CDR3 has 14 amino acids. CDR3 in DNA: TGTGCCAGTAATCCCGGGGGGGGCAAAGCTACGCAGTATTTT. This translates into CASNPGGGKATQYF.

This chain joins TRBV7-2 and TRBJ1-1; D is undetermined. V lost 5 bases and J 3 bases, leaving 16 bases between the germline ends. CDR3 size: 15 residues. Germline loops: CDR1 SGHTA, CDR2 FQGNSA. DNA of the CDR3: TGTGCCAGCAGCCTTGGGCCGGTTGATTACACTGAAGCTTTCTTT. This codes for CASSLGPVDYTEAFF. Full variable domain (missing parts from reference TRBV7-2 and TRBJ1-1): GAGVSQSPSNKVTEKGKDVELRCDPISGHTALYWYRQSLGQGLEFLIYFQGNSAPDKSGLPSDRFSAERTGGSVSTLTIQRTQQEDSAVYLCASSLGPVDYTEAFFGQGTRLTVV.

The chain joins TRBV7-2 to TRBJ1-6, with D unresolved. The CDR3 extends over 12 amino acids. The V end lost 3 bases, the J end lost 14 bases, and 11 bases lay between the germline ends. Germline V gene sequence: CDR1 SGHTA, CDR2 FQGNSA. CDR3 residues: CASSFGSRALHF. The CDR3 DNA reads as TGTGCCAGCAGCTTCGGATCGAGGGCCCTCCACTTT.

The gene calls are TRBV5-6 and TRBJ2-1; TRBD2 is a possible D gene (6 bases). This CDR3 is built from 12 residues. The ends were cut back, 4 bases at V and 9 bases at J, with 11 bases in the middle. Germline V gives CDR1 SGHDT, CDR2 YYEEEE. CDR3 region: CASSPAGTEQFF. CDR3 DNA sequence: TGTGCCAGCAGCCCGGCGGGGACTGAGCAGTTCTTC.